The clone carrying this T cell receptor (beta chain) was counted between two and nine times. Its antigen is currently unknown. V was clipped by 0 bases and J by 8 bases, with 11 bases between them. Germline CDR1 LGHNA, CDR2 YSLEER. The CDR3 sequence is 13 residues long. This entry belongs to a study of early T cells in non-severe SARS-CoV-2 infection. Study as a whole: Sequenced material consisted of bulk RNA (from unsorted whole blood), and chains were unpaired. Study results and caveats: Reliance on VDJdb matching favored anti-spike CD8 responses; private and CD4 specificities were missed.

TCRdb itself ran the 5' RACE reads through MiXCR, one entry per CDR3 protein. The sample lists approximately 46,000 distinct CDR3 sequences, around 6.1% occurring once. Sequenced material: whole blood. This receptor was taken from an adult who was a healthcare worker with PCR-confirmed SARS-CoV-2 infection or an uninfected control (not recorded which). This chain connects TRBV4-3 to TRBJ2-7; TRBD1 is a possible D gene (5 bases). The CDR3 region is CASSQDRRQKQYF. DNA of the CDR3: TGCGCCAGCAGCCAAGATAGGCGACAGAAGCAGTACTTC.